This is a list of T cell receptor beta chains from one sample in a study of OX40 agonist ivuxolimab in advanced cancers. Sequencing was performed with immunoSEQ multiplex PCR; in TCRdb, only in-frame clones are kept and a portion is missing. The top ten hold approximately 1.5% of the sample, which has 53,000 or so clones, around nine tenths seen once. The material was CD4+ or CD8+ T cells sorted from blood, obtained in a trial of the OX40 agonist ivuxolimab. The receptors were sampled from an adult with an advanced solid tumor such as melanoma, head and neck, liver or kidney cancer. Both conserved end residues are part of each CDR3. Fields, in order: J gene, V gene, D gene, clone size, CDR3 length, CDR3 DNA, CDR3 protein. D genes are given only for firm matches. The size of a clone is reported for some rows only, either as once, few or many, or as a class for expanded clones.

J gene: TRBJ2-7; V gene: TRBV19; D gene: TRBD1; clone size: -; CDR3 length: 16; CDR3 DNA: TGTGCCAGTAGTATAGCGTGGGACAGTTCTACCTACGAGCAGTACTTC; CDR3 protein: CASSIAWDSSTYEQYF
J gene: TRBJ2-3; V gene: TRBV19; D gene: -; clone size: -; CDR3 length: 14; CDR3 DNA: TGTGCCAGTAGTCCATTCACTAGCACAGATACGCAGTATTTT; CDR3 protein: CASSPFTSTDTQYF
J gene: TRBJ1-2; V gene: TRBV30; D gene: TRBD1; clone size: few; CDR3 length: 11; CDR3 DNA: TGTGCGGAGAACCAGGGGGATGGCTACACCTTC; CDR3 protein: CAENQGDGYTF
J gene: TRBJ2-7; V gene: TRBV5-1; D gene: -; clone size: -; CDR3 length: 13; CDR3 DNA: TGCGCCAGCAGCCGGGGGTCCTCCTACGAGCAGTACTTC; CDR3 protein: CASSRGSSYEQYF
J gene: TRBJ1-1; V gene: TRBV11-2; D gene: -; clone size: -; CDR3 length: 15; CDR3 DNA: TGTGCCAGCAGCTTAGAACGGGGCGGGGGGTATGAAGCTTTCTTT; CDR3 protein: CASSLERGGGYEAFF
J gene: TRBJ2-6; V gene: TRBV9; D gene: -; clone size: -; CDR3 length: 17; CDR3 DNA: TGTGCCAGCAGCGTAGACGCGGGTGGGGCTGGGGCCAACGTCCTGACTTTC; CDR3 protein: CASSVDAGGAGANVLTF
J gene: TRBJ2-1; V gene: TRBV27; D gene: TRBD1; clone size: -; CDR3 length: 16; CDR3 DNA: TGTGCCAGCAGACGACCACGGACAGGGCCCTACAATGAGCAGTTCTTC; CDR3 protein: CASRRPRTGPYNEQFF
J gene: TRBJ1-3; V gene: TRBV6-5; D gene: -; clone size: -; CDR3 length: 15; CDR3 DNA: TGTGCCAGCAAGAGACAGGCGGGGTCTGGAAACACCATATATTTT; CDR3 protein: CASKRQAGSGNTIYF
J gene: TRBJ2-6; V gene: TRBV7-3; D gene: -; clone size: -; CDR3 length: 16; CDR3 DNA: TGTGCCAGCAGGTCTTCCGGTCCCATTGGGGCCAACGTCCTGACTTTC; CDR3 protein: CASRSSGPIGANVLTF
J gene: TRBJ1-2; V gene: TRBV28; D gene: -; clone size: -; CDR3 length: 14; CDR3 DNA: TGTGCCAGCAGTTTGGCCCCACGGGACTATGGCTACACCTTC; CDR3 protein: CASSLAPRDYGYTF
J gene: TRBJ1-5; V gene: TRBV6-1; D gene: -; clone size: -; CDR3 length: 17; CDR3 DNA: TGTGCCAGCAGTGACTATTCCGGGAGCGCGGGAGGCCAGCCCCAGCATTTT; CDR3 protein: CASSDYSGSAGGQPQHF
J gene: TRBJ2-7; V gene: TRBV18; D gene: TRBD2; clone size: -; CDR3 length: 16; CDR3 DNA: TGTGCCAGCTCACCACCGGCAGCGGGAGGGGCCTACGAGCAGTACTTC; CDR3 protein: CASSPPAAGGAYEQYF
J gene: TRBJ1-6; V gene: TRBV5-1; D gene: -; clone size: -; CDR3 length: 13; CDR3 DNA: TGCGCCAGCAGCCTAAACACGGATTCACCCCTCCACTTT; CDR3 protein: CASSLNTDSPLHF
J gene: TRBJ1-1; V gene: TRBV18; D gene: -; clone size: -; CDR3 length: 15; CDR3 DNA: TGTGCCAGCTCACCACCTAAGGGGGGGAACACTGAAGCTTTCTTT; CDR3 protein: CASSPPKGGNTEAFF
J gene: TRBJ2-3; V gene: TRBV6-6; D gene: -; clone size: -; CDR3 length: 11; CDR3 DNA: TGTGCCAGCAGAGGACCAGATACGCAGTATTTT; CDR3 protein: CASRGPDTQYF
J gene: TRBJ1-2; V gene: TRBV19; D gene: TRBD1; clone size: -; CDR3 length: 16; CDR3 DNA: TGTGCCATTTCCAAGGCCGGGACAGCGGGGTATAGTGGCTACACCTTC; CDR3 protein: CAISKAGTAGYSGYTF
J gene: TRBJ2-7; V gene: TRBV5-3; D gene: -; clone size: -; CDR3 length: 17; CDR3 DNA: TGTGCCAGAAGCTTGGGCGATTTGTCGGACTTATACTACGAGCAGTACTTC; CDR3 protein: CARSLGDLSDLYYEQYF
J gene: TRBJ1-4; V gene: TRBV29-1; D gene: TRBD1; clone size: -; CDR3 length: 15; CDR3 DNA: TGCAGCGTAGCAGGGGGGCAAGGCACTAATGAAAAACTGTTTTTT; CDR3 protein: CSVAGGQGTNEKLFF
J gene: TRBJ2-7; V gene: TRBV6-1; D gene: -; clone size: -; CDR3 length: 15; CDR3 DNA: TGTGCCAGCAGTAAACAGGGCGGGGGCTCCTACGAGCAGTACTTC; CDR3 protein: CASSKQGGGSYEQYF
J gene: TRBJ1-5; V gene: TRBV29-1; D gene: -; clone size: -; CDR3 length: 13; CDR3 DNA: TGCAGCGTGGTAGGGGGAAGTAATCAGCCCCAGCATTTT; CDR3 protein: CSVVGGSNQPQHF
J gene: TRBJ2-7; V gene: TRBV10-3; D gene: -; clone size: -; CDR3 length: 15; CDR3 DNA: TGTGCCACTGCGTTCTTGGGGCCCGGGACCTACGAGCAGTACTTC; CDR3 protein: CATAFLGPGTYEQYF
J gene: TRBJ2-3; V gene: TRBV7-9; D gene: TRBD2; clone size: -; CDR3 length: 16; CDR3 DNA: TGTGCCAGCAGCTTCCGACTAGCGGGGGGCACAGATACGCAGTATTTT; CDR3 protein: CASSFRLAGGTDTQYF
J gene: TRBJ2-2; V gene: TRBV18; D gene: -; clone size: -; CDR3 length: 15; CDR3 DNA: TGTGCCAGCTCACCCCCCGCCCAAGGGGCCGGGGAGCTGTTTTTT; CDR3 protein: CASSPPAQGAGELFF
J gene: TRBJ2-1; V gene: TRBV10-3; D gene: TRBD1; clone size: -; CDR3 length: 14; CDR3 DNA: TGTGCCATCAGTGAGTCGACAGGGACGAATGAGCAGTTCTTC; CDR3 protein: CAISESTGTNEQFF
J gene: TRBJ2-1; V gene: TRBV5-4; D gene: -; clone size: once; CDR3 length: 15; CDR3 DNA: TGTGCCAGCAGCTTGTTTCACGTGGCCTACAATGAGCAGTTCTTC; CDR3 protein: CASSLFHVAYNEQFF
J gene: TRBJ2-3; V gene: TRBV4-1; D gene: -; clone size: -; CDR3 length: 16; CDR3 DNA: TGCGCCAGCAGCCAAGGTCCAGGGCGGGGTGCAGATACGCAGTATTTT; CDR3 protein: CASSQGPGRGADTQYF
J gene: TRBJ2-7; V gene: TRBV2; D gene: -; clone size: -; CDR3 length: 13; CDR3 DNA: TGTGCCAGCAGGGACACGAGAAACTACGAGCAGTACTTC; CDR3 protein: CASRDTRNYEQYF
J gene: TRBJ2-2; V gene: TRBV10-3; D gene: -; clone size: -; CDR3 length: 11; CDR3 DNA: TGTGCCATCAGCAACACCGGGGAGCTGTTTTTT; CDR3 protein: CAISNTGELFF
J gene: TRBJ2-6; V gene: TRBV18; D gene: -; clone size: -; CDR3 length: 16; CDR3 DNA: TGTGCCAGCTCACCGCGCCAAGGGTCTGGGGCCAACGTCCTGACTTTC; CDR3 protein: CASSPRQGSGANVLTF
J gene: TRBJ2-3; V gene: TRBV5-4; D gene: TRBD1; clone size: -; CDR3 length: 16; CDR3 DNA: TGTGCCAGCAGTTACGGTCCGGGACAGGGAACAGATACGCAGTATTTT; CDR3 protein: CASSYGPGQGTDTQYF
J gene: TRBJ2-7; V gene: TRBV2; D gene: -; clone size: -; CDR3 length: 13; CDR3 DNA: TGTGCCAGCAATAGGGGTAACGCCTACGAGCAGTACTTC; CDR3 protein: CASNRGNAYEQYF
J gene: TRBJ2-7; V gene: TRBV20-1; D gene: -; clone size: -; CDR3 length: 11; CDR3 DNA: TGCAGTGCTAAACTTTCCTACGAGCAGTACTTC; CDR3 protein: CSAKLSYEQYF
J gene: TRBJ1-1; V gene: TRBV5-8; D gene: TRBD1; clone size: -; CDR3 length: 14; CDR3 DNA: TGTGCCAGCAGCTTGAGGGACAGGGGCACTGAAGCTTTCTTT; CDR3 protein: CASSLRDRGTEAFF
J gene: TRBJ1-6; V gene: TRBV29-1; D gene: -; clone size: -; CDR3 length: 14; CDR3 DNA: TGCAGCGTTGATTCTGGGGCCGATAATTCACCCCTCCACTTT; CDR3 protein: CSVDSGADNSPLHF
J gene: TRBJ2-6; V gene: TRBV7-2; D gene: -; clone size: -; CDR3 length: 14; CDR3 DNA: TGTGCCAGCAGCTTTAGCTCTGGGGCCAACGTCCTGACTTTC; CDR3 protein: CASSFSSGANVLTF
J gene: TRBJ1-3; V gene: TRBV5-8; D gene: -; clone size: -; CDR3 length: 15; CDR3 DNA: TGTGCCAGCAGCTTGGGCGCCGCGATCGGAAACACCATATATTTT; CDR3 protein: CASSLGAAIGNTIYF
J gene: TRBJ1-5; V gene: TRBV15; D gene: -; clone size: -; CDR3 length: 17; CDR3 DNA: TGTGCCACCAGCAGAGAAGTTGGGGCCGTTAGCAATCAGCCCCAGCATTTT; CDR3 protein: CATSREVGAVSNQPQHF
J gene: TRBJ1-1; V gene: TRBV6-5; D gene: -; clone size: -; CDR3 length: 14; CDR3 DNA: TGTGCCAGCGGGGGCGGGCCCCCAGCCACTGAAGCTTTCTTT; CDR3 protein: CASGGGPPATEAFF
J gene: TRBJ2-2; V gene: TRBV19; D gene: -; clone size: few; CDR3 length: 13; CDR3 DNA: TGTGCCAGTAGTATAGCCATCACCGGGGAGCTGTTTTTT; CDR3 protein: CASSIAITGELFF
J gene: TRBJ1-4; V gene: TRBV5-1; D gene: TRBD1; clone size: few; CDR3 length: 18; CDR3 DNA: TGCGCCAGCAGCTTGGCTCCGGGACAGGGGGCTTCTAATGAAAAACTGTTTTTT; CDR3 protein: CASSLAPGQGASNEKLFF
J gene: TRBJ2-6; V gene: TRBV28; D gene: -; clone size: -; CDR3 length: 14; CDR3 DNA: TGTGCCAGCAGTTCCCTTAGGCGGGCCAACGTCCTGACTTTC; CDR3 protein: CASSSLRRANVLTF
J gene: TRBJ2-3; V gene: TRBV2; D gene: -; clone size: once; CDR3 length: 15; CDR3 DNA: TGTGCCAGCACCCTTCAGGGGACCAACACAGATACGCAGTATTTT; CDR3 protein: CASTLQGTNTDTQYF
J gene: TRBJ1-1; V gene: TRBV10-1; D gene: -; clone size: once; CDR3 length: 13; CDR3 DNA: TGCGCCAGTCAAAGGGGAGTGGGCACTGAAGCTTTCTTT; CDR3 protein: CASQRGVGTEAFF
J gene: TRBJ1-1; V gene: TRBV5-4; D gene: -; clone size: -; CDR3 length: 12; CDR3 DNA: TGTGCCAGCAGCTTTGGAAACACTGAAGCTTTCTTT; CDR3 protein: CASSFGNTEAFF
J gene: TRBJ2-7; V gene: TRBV19; D gene: TRBD1; clone size: -; CDR3 length: 13; CDR3 DNA: TGTGCCAGTAGTCGGGACAGGGGATACGAGCAGTACTTC; CDR3 protein: CASSRDRGYEQYF
J gene: TRBJ2-7; V gene: TRBV10-1; D gene: -; clone size: -; CDR3 length: 15; CDR3 DNA: TGCGCCAGCAGTGATCTCAGGGATGTAACCTACGAGCAGTACTTC; CDR3 protein: CASSDLRDVTYEQYF
J gene: TRBJ2-4; V gene: TRBV11-2; D gene: -; clone size: once; CDR3 length: 12; CDR3 DNA: TGTGCCAGCAGCTTAGTTGAAAACATTCAGTACTTC; CDR3 protein: CASSLVENIQYF
J gene: TRBJ1-1; V gene: TRBV7-8; D gene: -; clone size: -; CDR3 length: 15; CDR3 DNA: TGTGCCAGCAGCTTACCCCTTCGGGCAGGACAAGAAGCTTTCTTT; CDR3 protein: CASSLPLRAGQEAFF
J gene: TRBJ1-5; V gene: TRBV6-5; D gene: -; clone size: once; CDR3 length: 13; CDR3 DNA: TGTGCCAGCATCGGCGGGGTTGGGCAGCCCCAGCATTTT; CDR3 protein: CASIGGVGQPQHF
J gene: TRBJ1-5; V gene: TRBV19; D gene: -; clone size: once; CDR3 length: 17; CDR3 DNA: TGTGCCAGTACCCTCGGGGGCAGCTCTCTCGGCAATCAGCCCCAGCATTTT; CDR3 protein: CASTLGGSSLGNQPQHF
J gene: TRBJ2-7; V gene: TRBV5-1; D gene: -; clone size: -; CDR3 length: 14; CDR3 DNA: TGCGCCAGCAGCTTGGCCCAGGGGAAGGGGGAGCAGTACTTC; CDR3 protein: CASSLAQGKGEQYF
J gene: TRBJ2-7; V gene: TRBV7-2; D gene: -; clone size: -; CDR3 length: 14; CDR3 DNA: TGTGCCAGCAGCTTAGATACCGGGACCTACGAGCAGTACTTC; CDR3 protein: CASSLDTGTYEQYF
J gene: TRBJ2-7; V gene: TRBV4-2; D gene: -; clone size: -; CDR3 length: 15; CDR3 DNA: TGTGCCAGCAGCCAAGGGGGGGGCGGAGACTACGAGCAGTACTTC; CDR3 protein: CASSQGGGGDYEQYF
J gene: TRBJ1-3; V gene: TRBV6-6; D gene: -; clone size: -; CDR3 length: 15; CDR3 DNA: TGTGCCAGCAGTAATTCTGGGGGGGCTGGAAACACCATATATTTT; CDR3 protein: CASSNSGGAGNTIYF
J gene: TRBJ2-7; V gene: TRBV11-2; D gene: -; clone size: -; CDR3 length: 15; CDR3 DNA: TGTGCCAGCAGCCTAGGGGAGAACCCCTCCTACGAGCAGTACTTC; CDR3 protein: CASSLGENPSYEQYF